The source of this T cell receptor (beta chain) is a study of memory CD4+ T cells and cytomegalovirus serostatus. Study-wide results and caveats: Of 150 to 200 reported CMV TCRbeta sequences, about 70 were found in memory CD4+ repertoires.

The germline CDR1 and CDR2 sequences are GTSNPN and SVGIG (reference sequence). The V gene lost 2 bases and the J gene lost 5 bases, with 18 bases spanning the gap. The CDR3 is 15 amino acids. Regarding this clone: No antigen is known for it.

TCRdb keeps only in-frame clones here, not all; method: immunoSEQ multiplex PCR. The sample includes around 76,000 clones, around 82% of them seen just once. Single viable CD3+CD4+CD8-CD45RO+ cells were sorted as the memory CD4+ T cells. This sequence joins TRBV30 and TRBJ2-5; D is undetermined. The receptor was derived from an adult in good health and CMV-seropositive. The specimen was memory CD4+ T cells from blood. This CDR3 is CAWSQSLVFRETQYF. CDR3 sequence (DNA): TGTGCCTGGAGTCAAAGCCTAGTCTTTAGGGAGACCCAGTACTTC.